Included here is one TCR beta chain sequence, with context. Method: immunoSEQ multiplex PCR; TCRdb's copy keeps in-frame clones and lacks some. The sample shows some 120,000 clones, approximately 87% of them seen only once. This CDR3 has 16 amino acids. V was clipped by 7 bases and J by 0 bases; unmatched bases: 9. Germline V gene lookup returns CDR1 LNHDA and CDR2 SQIVND (reference sequence). The data stem from a study of blood T cell repertoires in COVID-19. Study in general: Spain, Italy and the United States supplied samples that represented acute and convalescent COVID-19. Nucleic acid was either cDNA or gDNA, and it came from T cells, B-cell-depleted T cells, or PBMCs.

This clonotype was sampled from a woman in her fifties or sixties with acute or convalescent COVID-19. The sequenced sample was peripheral blood. The J gene is TRBJ2-3, the V gene TRBV19, with 8 bases aligning to TRBD2. Written as DNA, the CDR3 is TGTGCCAGTAATCAGGGTGCGGGAGGAAGCACAGATACGCAGTATTTT. This gives the protein CASNQGAGGSTDTQYF.